A single sample is the source of the 13 T cell receptor beta chains below, sequenced in a study of blood T cell repertoires in COVID-19. Assay used: immunoSEQ multiplex PCR; TCRdb lists only in-frame clones, some missing. The top ten hold 13% of the sample, which has about 200,000 clones, 70% to 85% seen once. Material for sequencing was peripheral blood. Source of these receptors: a human donor in a cohort sampled during active COVID-19.

This chain links TRBV6-6 with TRBJ1-5; D is possibly TRBD1 (6 bases). Trimming removed 2 bases at V and 1 base at J, with 12 bases between. The CDR3 spans 16 residues. Germline-derived CDR1 and CDR2 are MNHNY and SVGAGI (reference sequence). CDR3 region: CASSYATGTSNQPQHF. CDR3 bases: TGTGCCAGCAGTTACGCCACCGGGACAAGCAATCAGCCCCAGCATTTT.

This clone was seen just once. The sample carries other DNA sequences with the same CDR3. The J gene is TRBJ2-7, the V gene TRBV29-1, with TRBD2 matching over 8 bases. Trimming removed 0 bases from V and 4 bases from J; junction bases left unmatched: 5. Germline V gives CDR1 SQVTM, CDR2 ANQGSEA. This CDR3 region has 14 residues. The CDR3 sequence is CSVEETGGPYEQYF. The CDR3, as DNA: TGCAGCGTTGAAGAGACGGGAGGGCCATACGAGCAGTACTTC.

This chain joins TRBV30 and TRBJ1-5; 7 nucleotides match TRBD1. The CDR3 runs 15 residues. Germline V CDR1 and CDR2: GTSNPN, SVGIG (reference sequence). After removal of 3 bases from V and 6 bases from J, the junction contained 11 bases not matched to a gene. The CDR3 spells CAWRTGTAGGQPQHF. CDR3 in DNA: TGTGCCTGGAGAACTGGGACAGCTGGCGGTCAGCCCCAGCATTTT.

This CDR3 reads CASSPRRASTDTQYF. The CDR3 coding sequence is TGTGCCAGCTCACCGAGGCGGGCTAGCACAGATACGCAGTATTTT. This rearrangement joins TRBV18 to TRBJ2-3, with D perhaps TRBD2 (5 bases). V shed 3 bases and J shed 0 bases, with 10 bases lying between them. Germline CDR1 is KGHSH and CDR2 is LQKENI. The CDR3 consists of 15 residues.

The chain carries TRBV20-1 and TRBJ1-2; tentative D call: TRBD1 (6 bases). CDR1 is DFQATT and CDR2 is SNEGSKA in the germline V gene (reference sequence). This CDR3 is built from 11 residues. Trimming removed 6 bases at V and 5 bases at J, with 10 bases between. The DNA for the CDR3 is TGCAGTGCGGGGGCAGGGTATGGCTACACCTTC. It translates to CSAGAGYGYTF.

The chain uses TRBV2 and TRBJ2-3; the D is unclear. Trimming removed 6 bases from V and 0 bases from J, with 13 bases in between. The CDR3 spans 15 residues. Germline CDR1 is SNHLY and CDR2 is FYNNEI. The CDR3 bases are TGTGCCAGCAGGGTGACACTTACTAGCACAGATACGCAGTATTTT. This encodes CASRVTLTSTDTQYF.

J is TRBJ1-2 and V is TRBV18, with TRBD1 matching 10 bases. Germline V gene sequence: CDR1 KGHSH, CDR2 LQKENI. V gave up 2 bases and J gave up 8 bases; unmatched junction bases: 8. The CDR3 length is 15 residues. Here the CDR3 DNA reads TGTGCCAGCTCACCAGGACAGGGGGTCGAAAAAGGCTACACCTTC. Translation gives CASSPGQGVEKGYTF.

The chain couples TRBV28 to TRBJ2-3; 11 nucleotides agree with TRBD2. The CDR3 loop spans 16 amino acids. V lost 10 bases, J lost 1 base, and 10 bases stayed unmatched. Germline V gene lookup returns CDR1 MDHEN and CDR2 SYDVKM. The CDR3 DNA reads TGTGCCATCCGGACTAGCGGGCGGGCCGGCACAGATACGCAGTATTTT. It yields the protein CAIRTSGRAGTDTQYF. Combining the CDR3 with reference TRBV28 and TRBJ2-3 gives the whole variable domain DVKVTQSSRYLVKRTGEKVFLECVQDMDHENMFWYRQDPGLGLRLIYFSYDVKMKEKGDIPEGYSVSREKKERFSLILESASTNQTSMYLCAIRTSGRAGTDTQYFGPGTRLTVL.

This chain connects TRBV4-1 to TRBJ2-1; 9 bases are a match to TRBD1. The CDR3 is 14 amino acids. Unmatched junction bases numbered 5, after V lost 4 bases and J lost 7 bases. CDR1 is MGHRA, CDR2 YSYEKL, per germline. The CDR3 sequence is CASSLGTGRNEQFF. CDR3 DNA: TGCGCCAGCAGCCTCGGGACAGGGAGGAATGAGCAGTTCTTC.

Concerning this clone: This could be a read error, since a much larger clone is one nucleotide away. The rearrangement joins TRBV5-1 to TRBJ2-3; weak D call: TRBD2 (6 bases). V lost 0 bases, J lost 2 bases, and 7 bases lay in between. The CDR3 length is 14 residues. CDR1 is SGHRS, CDR2 YFSETQ, per germline. The CDR3 DNA sequence: TGCGCCAGCAGCTTGGGGACTACCACAGATACGCAGTATTTT. Its protein is CASSLGTTTDTQYF.

This clone came up once. V is TRBV7-9 and J is TRBJ2-7; the D gene is possibly TRBD1 (6 bases). This CDR3 has 14 amino acids. Germline V lookup: CDR1 SEHNR, CDR2 FQNEAQ (reference sequence). V dropped 1 base and J dropped 7 bases, with 14 bases sitting between them. This chain's CDR3 is CASSLDLGAAEQYF. CDR3 nucleotides: TGTGCCAGCAGCTTAGATTTGGGGGCGGCTGAGCAGTACTTC.

This chain connects TRBV29-1 to TRBJ2-2, with 14 positions matching TRBD2. The junction had 14 bases not matched to a gene; V was cut back by 7 bases and J by 4 bases. Germline V gene sequence: CDR1 SQVTM, CDR2 ANQGSEA. This CDR3 comprises 18 residues. The CDR3 spells CSATGLAGEDLSTGELFF. The CDR3, as DNA: TGCAGCGCAACGGGACTAGCGGGAGAGGATCTTTCCACCGGGGAGCTGTTTTTT.

This clone appeared once. The V gene is TRBV27, the J gene TRBJ2-1; weak D call: TRBD2 (5 bases). V was clipped by 4 bases and J by 2 bases, with 12 bases between them. Germline V gene data show CDR1 as MNHEY and CDR2 as SMNVEV (reference sequence). The CDR3 has 15 amino acids. In nucleotides, the CDR3 is TGTGCCAGCAGTTCAACTAGTGTCGCCTACAATGAGCAGTTCTTC. It specifies CASSSTSVAYNEQFF.